The table lists the clone carrying this T cell receptor (beta chain) with a few counts. Per germline, CDR1 SNHLY and CDR2 FYNNEI. The CDR3 is 12 residues long. Trimming removed 0 bases from V and 7 bases from J, with 4 bases in between. The assay was immunoSEQ multiplex PCR, and TCRdb's table has in-frame clones only and misses some. Of 130,000 or so clones detected, roughly 90% appear once; the ten largest clones hold approximately 3.1%. This record belongs to a study of T cell responses to AZD1222 COVID-19 vaccine. This chain links TRBV2 with TRBJ2-1; D uncertain. This receptor was identified in an adult in good health. The input for sequencing was peripheral blood, taken on day 0 of AZD1222 vaccination. Written as DNA, the CDR3 is TGTGCCAGCAGTGAAGCGGTAAATGAGCAGTTCTTC. Its translation is CASSEAVNEQFF.